This T cell receptor (beta chain) was found in a study of shared clonotypes between healthy human individuals. Study results and limitations: When naive CD4 clonotypes were compared across a handful of donors, approximately 5% were shared.

Regarding this clone: Its cognate antigen is unknown.

The CDR3 loop spans 19 amino acids. V shed 0 bases and J 4 bases; nucleotides not matched to a gene: 15. In germline, CDR1 is LGHNA, CDR2 YNFKEQ. Researchers divided each subset's genomic DNA evenly across several immunoSEQ plates. Each replicate PCR on the sorted subsets used 150 to 200 ng DNA (around 30,000 T cell genomes). Here immunoSEQ multiplex PCR was the method, and the copy in TCRdb shows in-frame clones only, minus some. Of roughly 2.1 million clones in the sample, about 93% are singletons; the top ten hold roughly 1.7%. Cells designated naive CD8 were CD45RO-negative and were positively selected for CCR7, with terminally differentiated effector memory CD45RA+ cells excluded.

The chain links TRBV4-2 to TRBJ2-1; 7 bases align to TRBD2. This TCR was sampled from a man younger than 35 in good health. Some clones in this sample may be carry-over from other donors' samples. Sequencing was carried out using naive CD8+ T cells from PBMCs. CDR3 sequence: CASSQDLIRPSGTYNEQFF. The CDR3 region has the DNA TGTGCCAGCAGCCAAGATTTGATACGGCCTAGCGGTACTTACAATGAGCAGTTCTTC.